These 20 T cell receptor beta chains share one sample of origin, sequenced in a study of neurological immune-mediated disorders. TCRdb re-derived calls from the 5' RACE reads in MiXCR, one entry per CDR3 protein. The sample lists just over 30,000 distinct CDR3 sequences; around 5.9% were seen once. The sequenced sample consisted of CD4+ T cells from blood. These receptors came from a woman between 45 and 65 years old in good health.

By frequency in the sample, this clonotype is medium-sized. This chain joins TRBV7-8 and TRBJ2-7, with TRBD2 matching 8 bases. The CDR3 spans 14 residues. Trimming took 5 bases from V and 7 from J; bases not matched to a gene: 10. Germline lookup yields CDR1 SGHVS and CDR2 FQNEAQ. The CDR3 loop reads CASSRSGGRSEQYF. The CDR3 nucleotides read TGTGCCAGCAGCCGAAGCGGGGGCAGGTCTGAGCAGTACTTC.

The table lists this clonotype with many counts. The CDR3 sequence is CASSRAPGQIYEQYF. The CDR3 DNA reads as TGTGCCAGCAGTCGAGCCCCGGGACAGATTTACGAGCAGTACTTC. This sequence joins TRBV7-2 and TRBJ2-7; 7 positions match TRBD1. The CDR3 contains 15 residues. The germline gives CDR1 SGHTA, CDR2 FQGNSA. Losses at the gene ends were 6 bases for V and 4 bases for J; bases not matched to a gene: 12.

The sample holds many counts of this clonotype. The rearrangement links TRBV5-1 to TRBJ2-7, with 8 nucleotides matching TRBD2. This CDR3 spans 18 amino acids. V lost 1 base to trimming and J lost 2 bases; unmatched junction nucleotides: 14. Per germline, CDR1 SGHRS and CDR2 YFSETQ. As DNA, the CDR3 is TGCGCCAGCAGCTTGCGACTAGCGACAACCGGATTCACCTACGAGCAGTACTTC. It yields the protein CASSLRLATTGFTYEQYF.

The CDR3 region has the DNA TGTGCCAGTAGTCCCGGCGGCAGCTGGAGGGAGAACACTGAAGCTTTCTTT. Protein product: CASSPGGSWRENTEAFF. The V gene is TRBV19, the J gene TRBJ1-1; unclear D gene. The germline V and J ends were trimmed by 5 bases and 1 base, with 20 bases remaining between them. This CDR3 has 17 amino acids. From germline, CDR1 is LNHDA and CDR2 SQIVND (reference sequence).

This clonotype was observed at least ten times. This sequence joins TRBV29-1 and TRBJ2-6; D is perhaps TRBD2 (6 bases). Germline CDR1 reads SQVTM; CDR2 reads ANQGSEA. The CDR3 runs to 14 residues. Trimming stripped 6 bases from V and 2 bases from J, with 11 bases between. The CDR3 DNA is TGCAGCGTGGAGGGCGGGGCTGGGGCCAACGTCCTGACTTTC. It encodes CSVEGGAGANVLTF.

At least ten counts were recorded for this clonotype. V gene TRBV20-1 combines with J gene TRBJ2-3; D may be TRBD1 or TRBD2 (5 bases each). Germline values: CDR1 DFQATT, CDR2 SNEGSKA (reference sequence). The CDR3 has 15 amino acids. The V gene lost 0 bases and the J gene lost 9 bases, with 19 bases spanning the gap. DNA of the CDR3: TGCAGTGCTAGAGATCCTGGGGGACCCACCGGGACGCAGTATTTT. This sequence encodes CSARDPGGPTGTQYF.

This clonotype was picked up many times. The V and J genes are TRBV7-2 and TRBJ2-7; TRBD2 agrees at 12 bases. This CDR3 is 15 amino acids long. Germline CDR1 is SGHTA and CDR2 is FQGNSA. With 4 bases clipped from V and 5 bases from J, the junction kept 6 bases outside the gene matches. CDR3 amino acids: CASSSWTSGMDEQYF. The CDR3 region has the DNA TGTGCCAGCAGCTCCTGGACTAGCGGGATGGACGAGCAGTACTTC.

This clonotype was observed at least ten times. The chain links TRBV7-8 to TRBJ1-5; D unresolved. The V end was cut by 1 base, the J end by 4 bases, with 8 bases between. The CDR3 is 14 residues long. The germline V gene encodes CDR1 SGHVS and CDR2 FQNEAQ. The CDR3 loop is CASSLGAANQPQHF. The CDR3 DNA follows: TGTGCCAGCAGCTTAGGGGCCGCAAATCAGCCCCAGCATTTT.

This clonotype was picked up many times. CDR3 loop: CASSLLDEQFF. The CDR3 DNA reads as TGTGCCAGCAGTTTACTGGATGAGCAGTTCTTC. The chain is built from TRBV12-3 or TRBV12-4 and TRBJ2-1; D remains ambiguous. The CDR3 loop spans 11 amino acids. Trimming removed 2 bases from V and 8 bases from J, with 4 bases in between.

This clonotype occurred many times. The CDR3, as DNA: TGTGCCAGCAGTTTGGGGAGGGGGCACTCAGGGCAGTACTTC. Translation gives CASSLGRGHSGQYF. The J gene is TRBJ2-7, the V gene TRBV28; D tentatively reads TRBD1 or TRBD2 (7 bases each). The CDR3 consists of 14 residues. Trimming shortened V by 3 bases and J by 9 bases, and 18 bases separated the two germline ends. Per germline, CDR1 MDHEN and CDR2 SYDVKM.

This clonotype has ten or more counts. The rearrangement uses TRBV5-5 and TRBJ1-5, with D possibly matching TRBD1 (6 bases). V was clipped by 2 bases and J by 6 bases, with 15 bases between them. Germline lookup yields CDR1 SGHKS and CDR2 YYEKEE (reference sequence). This CDR3 is 15 amino acids long. The chain's CDR3 is CASSFFAGEGQPQHF. The CDR3 DNA reads as TGTGCCAGCAGCTTTTTCGCAGGGGAGGGTCAGCCCCAGCATTTT.

The table lists this clonotype with many counts. This chain joins TRBV7-9 and TRBJ1-4; no clear D gene. Germline-derived CDR1 and CDR2 are SEHNR and FQNEAQ (reference sequence). Between the trimmed V and J ends, which lost 5 bases and 0 bases, there was a span of 13 bases. The CDR3 totals 16 residues. DNA of the CDR3: TGTGCCAGCAGCCCACGAGAACTTTCAACTAATGAAAAACTGTTTTTT. It encodes CASSPRELSTNEKLFF.

This clonotype was seen ten or more times. J is TRBJ2-3 and V is TRBV7-2; TRBD1 matches at 9 bases. Germline CDR1 reads SGHTA; CDR2 reads FQGNSA. V shed 4 bases and J 2 bases; nucleotides not matched to a gene: 4. CDR3 length: 15 residues. Here the CDR3 reads CASSSRQGDTDTQYF. The CDR3 DNA reads as TGTGCCAGCAGCTCGCGACAGGGGGACACAGATACGCAGTATTTT.

This chain joins TRBV5-1 and TRBJ2-7; possibly TRBD2 for D (6 bases). Trimming pared 1 base from V and 2 bases from J, leaving 10 bases between. This CDR3 has 14 amino acids. Germline lookup yields CDR1 SGHRS and CDR2 YFSETQ. In nucleotides, the CDR3 is TGCGCCAGCAGCTTGCGCGGGACCGCCTACGAGCAGTACTTC. Its protein is CASSLRGTAYEQYF.

In this sample, this clonotype turned up many times. The V call is TRBV20-1, the J call TRBJ2-3, with unresolved D. Germline CDR1 reads DFQATT; CDR2 reads SNEGSKA (reference sequence). This CDR3 region has 12 residues. The V gene lost 3 bases and the J gene lost 2 bases, with 6 bases spanning the gap. CDR3 DNA sequence: TGCAGTGCTAGGGTGAACACAGATACGCAGTATTTT. Amino acid sequence: CSARVNTDTQYF.

The chain is built from TRBV7-2 and TRBJ2-5, with D tentatively TRBD1 (6 bases). Trimming took 1 base from V and 1 from J, leaving 10 bases between them. The length of the CDR3 is 15 residues. Germline CDR1 reads SGHTA; CDR2 reads FQGNSA. The CDR3 region has the DNA TGTGCCAGCAGCTTAGATGGCAGGGGCCAAGAGACCCAGTACTTC. Translating it yields CASSLDGRGQETQYF.

Ten or more counts support this clonotype. CDR3 bases: TGTGCCAGCAGTGAAGTAGCAGGGAGGTATGGCTACACCTTC. The encoded protein is CASSEVAGRYGYTF. The V call is TRBV6-1, the J call TRBJ1-2, with a tentative D call TRBD1 (5 bases). The V gene lost 1 base and the J gene lost 5 bases, with 11 bases spanning the gap. Looked up from germline, CDR1 is MNHNS and CDR2 is SASEGT. The CDR3 runs 14 residues.

By frequency in the sample, this clonotype is medium-sized. This chain connects TRBV20-1 to TRBJ1-1; a possible D gene is TRBD1 (6 bases). CDR3 length: 13 residues. The germline gives CDR1 DFQATT, CDR2 SNEGSKA (reference sequence). Trimming shortened V by 5 bases and J by 11 bases, and 21 bases separated the two germline ends. CDR3 sequence reads: CSAPQLQGFGAFF. The CDR3 DNA reads as TGCAGTGCTCCCCAACTGCAGGGGTTTGGGGCTTTCTTT.

This clonotype was detected ten times or more. The chain couples TRBV20-1 to TRBJ1-5, with unresolved D. The CDR3 sequence is 12 residues long. Germline V gene lookup returns CDR1 DFQATT and CDR2 SNEGSKA (reference sequence). The V end lost 3 bases, the J end lost 6 bases, and 9 bases lay between the germline ends. The CDR3 sequence: CSASRTGQPQHF. The CDR3 DNA is TGCAGTGCTAGTAGGACGGGTCAGCCCCAGCATTTT.

The table lists this clonotype with many counts. The chain couples TRBV7-2 to TRBJ1-6; 12 positions agree with TRBD1. There are 15 residues in the CDR3. Losses at the gene ends were 7 bases for V and 11 bases for J; bases not matched to a gene: 9. Germline V gene sequence: CDR1 SGHTA, CDR2 FQGNSA. For the CDR3, the DNA is TGTGCCAGCACCCCGGGACAGGGGGCTCGGGCACCCCTCCACTTT. Encoded protein: CASTPGQGARAPLHF.